Detailed here is one T cell receptor (beta chain). Its antigen is undetermined. Trimming removed 5 bases at V and 5 bases at J, with 15 bases between. Per germline, CDR1 MNHEY and CDR2 SMNVEV (reference sequence). The length of the CDR3 is 14 residues. This record comes from a study of blood T cells in healthy people across ages. Findings of the study overall: PBMCs that were unsorted prevented a conclusive naive versus antigen-experienced comparison. Diversity estimates drawn from one million T cells were deemed underestimates.

Together with a sample-barcoded 5' primer, a J-beta primer mix was included in a second PCR lasting roughly 6 to 12 cycles. TCRdb recomputed calls from the 5' RACE reads with MiXCR, one row per CDR3 protein. The sample holds just under 900,000 distinct CDR3 sequences, more than 25% seen once. This chain connects TRBV27 to TRBJ2-5; tentative D call: TRBD1 (6 bases). Sequenced input: blood. The sequence came from a woman at least 80 years old in good health. The CDR3 DNA reads TGTGCCAGCAGTCTAATGGGGGCGGAGGAGACCCAGTACTTC. Translation: CASSLMGAEETQYF.